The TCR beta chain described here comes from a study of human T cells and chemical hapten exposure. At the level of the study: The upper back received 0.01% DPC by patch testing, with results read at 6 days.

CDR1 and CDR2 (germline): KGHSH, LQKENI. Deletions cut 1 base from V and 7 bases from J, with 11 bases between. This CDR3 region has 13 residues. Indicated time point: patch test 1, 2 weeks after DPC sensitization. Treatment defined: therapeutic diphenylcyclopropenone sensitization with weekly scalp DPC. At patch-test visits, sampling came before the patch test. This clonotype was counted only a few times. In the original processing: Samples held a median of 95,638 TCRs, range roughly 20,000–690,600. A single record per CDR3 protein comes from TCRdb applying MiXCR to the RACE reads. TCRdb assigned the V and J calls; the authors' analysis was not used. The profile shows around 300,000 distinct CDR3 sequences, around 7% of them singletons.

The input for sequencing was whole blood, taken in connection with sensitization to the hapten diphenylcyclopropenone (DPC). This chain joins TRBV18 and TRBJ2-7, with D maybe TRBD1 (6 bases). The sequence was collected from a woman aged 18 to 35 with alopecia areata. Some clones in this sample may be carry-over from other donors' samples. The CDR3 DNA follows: TGTGCCAGCTCACCACAGGGGGATCTGGAGCAGTACTTC. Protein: CASSPQGDLEQYF.